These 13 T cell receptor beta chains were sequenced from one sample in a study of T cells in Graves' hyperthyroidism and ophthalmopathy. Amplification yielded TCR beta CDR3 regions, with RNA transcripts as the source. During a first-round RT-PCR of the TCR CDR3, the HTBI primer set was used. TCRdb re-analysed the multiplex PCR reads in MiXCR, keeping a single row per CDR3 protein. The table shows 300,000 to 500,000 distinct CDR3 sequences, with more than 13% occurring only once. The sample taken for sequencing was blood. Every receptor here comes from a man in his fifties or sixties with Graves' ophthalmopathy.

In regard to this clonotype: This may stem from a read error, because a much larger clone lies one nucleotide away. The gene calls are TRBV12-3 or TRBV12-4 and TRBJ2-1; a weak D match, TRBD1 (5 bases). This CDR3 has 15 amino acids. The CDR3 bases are TGTGGCAGCAGTTTGGGCCTGTCCGCAGGGAATGAGCAGTTCTTC. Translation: CGSSLGLSAGNEQFF.

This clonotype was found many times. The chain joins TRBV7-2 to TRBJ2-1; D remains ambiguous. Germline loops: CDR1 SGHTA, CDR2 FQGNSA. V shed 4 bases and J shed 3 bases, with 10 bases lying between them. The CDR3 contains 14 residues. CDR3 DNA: TGTGCCAGCAGCTCCTCCTCTGTCTACAATGAGCAGTTCTTC. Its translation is CASSSSSVYNEQFF.

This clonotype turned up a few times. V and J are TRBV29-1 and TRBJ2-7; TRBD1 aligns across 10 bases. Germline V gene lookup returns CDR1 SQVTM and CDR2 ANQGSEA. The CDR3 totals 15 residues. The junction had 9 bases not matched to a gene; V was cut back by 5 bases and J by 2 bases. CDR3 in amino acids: CSVPGDRGSPYEQYF. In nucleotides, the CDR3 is TGCAGCGTTCCGGGGGACAGGGGTTCGCCCTACGAGCAGTACTTC.

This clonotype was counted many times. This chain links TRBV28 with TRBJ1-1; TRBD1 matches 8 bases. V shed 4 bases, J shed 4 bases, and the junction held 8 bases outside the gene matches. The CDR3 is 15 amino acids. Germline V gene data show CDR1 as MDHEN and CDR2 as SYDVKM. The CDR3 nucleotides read TGTGCCAGCAGTTCTCTCGACAGGGGAGTCACTGAAGCTTTCTTT. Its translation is CASSSLDRGVTEAFF.

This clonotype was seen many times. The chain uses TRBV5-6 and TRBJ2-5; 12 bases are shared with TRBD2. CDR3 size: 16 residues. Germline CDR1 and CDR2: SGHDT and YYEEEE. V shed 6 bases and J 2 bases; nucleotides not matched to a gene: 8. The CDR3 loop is CASKQGLAGFQETQYF. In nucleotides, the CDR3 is TGTGCCAGCAAACAAGGACTAGCGGGATTTCAAGAGACCCAGTACTTC.

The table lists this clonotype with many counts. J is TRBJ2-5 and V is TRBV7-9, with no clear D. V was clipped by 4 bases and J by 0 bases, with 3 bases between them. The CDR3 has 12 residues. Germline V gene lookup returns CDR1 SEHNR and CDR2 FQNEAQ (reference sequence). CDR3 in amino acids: CASSSNQETQYF. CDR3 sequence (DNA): TGTGCCAGCAGCTCAAACCAAGAGACCCAGTACTTC.

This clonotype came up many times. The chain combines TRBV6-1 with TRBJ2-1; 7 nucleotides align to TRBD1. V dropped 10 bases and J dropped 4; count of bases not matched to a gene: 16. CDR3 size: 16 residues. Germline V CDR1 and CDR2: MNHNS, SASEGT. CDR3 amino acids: CATGTAPLNRYNEQFF. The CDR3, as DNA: TGTGCCACCGGGACAGCGCCCCTCAATCGTTACAATGAGCAGTTCTTC.

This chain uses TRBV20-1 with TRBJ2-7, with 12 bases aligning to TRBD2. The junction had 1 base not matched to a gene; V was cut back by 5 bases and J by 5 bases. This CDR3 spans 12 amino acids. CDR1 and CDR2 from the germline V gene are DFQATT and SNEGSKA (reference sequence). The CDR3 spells CSALAGGNEQYF. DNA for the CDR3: TGCAGTGCTCTAGCGGGAGGGAACGAGCAGTACTTC.

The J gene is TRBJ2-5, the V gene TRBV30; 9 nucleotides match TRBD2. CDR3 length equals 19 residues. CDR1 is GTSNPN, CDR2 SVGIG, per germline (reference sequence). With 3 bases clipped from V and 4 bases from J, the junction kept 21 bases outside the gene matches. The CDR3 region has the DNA TGTGCCTGGAGACGACAACCCAACGGTCTAGCGGGAAGGTTAGAGACCCAGTACTTC. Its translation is CAWRRQPNGLAGRLETQYF. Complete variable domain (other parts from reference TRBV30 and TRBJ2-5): SQTIHQWPATLVQPVGSPLSLECTVEGTSNPNLYWYRQAAGRGLQLLFYSVGIGQISSEVPQNLSASRPQDRQFILSSKKLLLSDSGFYLCAWRRQPNGLAGRLETQYFGPGTRLLVL.

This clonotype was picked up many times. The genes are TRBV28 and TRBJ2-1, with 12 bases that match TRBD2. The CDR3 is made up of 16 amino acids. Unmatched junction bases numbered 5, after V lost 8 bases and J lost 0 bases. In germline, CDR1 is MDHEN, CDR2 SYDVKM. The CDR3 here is CASAPTSGSSYNEQFF. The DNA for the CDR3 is TGTGCCAGCGCCCCGACTAGCGGGAGCTCCTACAATGAGCAGTTCTTC.

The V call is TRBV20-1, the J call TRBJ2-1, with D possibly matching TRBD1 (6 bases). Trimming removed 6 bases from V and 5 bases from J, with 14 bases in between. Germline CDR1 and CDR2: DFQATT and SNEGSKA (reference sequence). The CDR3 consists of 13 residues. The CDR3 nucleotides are TGCAGTGCGCGGCAGGGGACGAACAATGAGCAGTTCTTC. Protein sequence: CSARQGTNNEQFF.

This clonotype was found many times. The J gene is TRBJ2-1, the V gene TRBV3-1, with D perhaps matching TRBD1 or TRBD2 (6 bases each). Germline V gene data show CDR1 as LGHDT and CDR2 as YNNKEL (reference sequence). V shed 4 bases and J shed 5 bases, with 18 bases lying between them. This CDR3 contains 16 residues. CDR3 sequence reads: CASSRMGAGWDNEQFF. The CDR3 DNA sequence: TGTGCCAGCAGCCGCATGGGGGCGGGGTGGGACAATGAGCAGTTCTTC.

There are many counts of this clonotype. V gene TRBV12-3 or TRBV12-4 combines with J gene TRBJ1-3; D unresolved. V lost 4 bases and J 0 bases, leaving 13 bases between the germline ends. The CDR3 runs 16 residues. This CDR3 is CASSSRSAGSGNTIYF. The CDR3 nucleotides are TGTGCCAGCAGTTCCCGCTCGGCTGGCTCTGGAAACACCATATATTTT.